Below, 11 T cell receptor beta chains from the same sample are listed, as sequenced in a study of blood T cell repertoires in COVID-19. Some clones are missing from TCRdb's copy, which holds only in-frame ones; the method was immunoSEQ multiplex PCR. The sample has about 160,000 clones, around 78% seen once; the top ten hold about 4.4%. Sequenced: PBMCs or T cells enriched from blood (not recorded which). All receptors derive from a woman in her forties or fifties who had recovered from COVID-19.

The chain couples TRBV19 to TRBJ1-1; D may be TRBD1 (5 bases). V was cut by 3 bases and J by 2 bases, with 7 bases left in between. The CDR3 extends over 13 amino acids. Germline V lookup: CDR1 LNHDA, CDR2 SQIVND (reference sequence). The CDR3 region has the DNA TGTGCCAGTAGTATTACAGGAAACACTGAAGCTTTCTTT. It encodes CASSITGNTEAFF.

This rearrangement joins TRBV28 to TRBJ1-4; no definite D call. Trimming took off 9 bases at V and 7 bases at J, with 12 bases between the two ends. CDR1 and CDR2 from the germline V gene are MDHEN and SYDVKM. The CDR3 covers 12 residues. The CDR3 spells CASHTPTEKLFF. The CDR3 DNA follows: TGTGCCAGTCATACACCAACTGAAAAACTGTTTTTT.

This clone showed up just a few times. The genes are TRBV5-6 and TRBJ1-5; D unclear. V was trimmed by 2 bases and J by 0 bases, leaving 12 bases between them. CDR1 is SGHDT, CDR2 YYEEEE, per germline. The CDR3 length is 16 residues. The CDR3 is CASSLFPGTSNQPQHF. The CDR3 DNA follows: TGTGCCAGCAGCTTATTTCCGGGTACTAGCAATCAGCCCCAGCATTTT.

The chain is built from TRBV7-2 and TRBJ1-2; a weak D match, TRBD1 (5 bases). This CDR3 has 16 residues. From germline, CDR1 is SGHTA and CDR2 FQGNSA. V shed 0 bases and J shed 3 bases, with 14 bases lying between them. CDR3 region: CASSLALKTDHYGYTF. CDR3 in DNA: TGTGCCAGCAGCTTAGCCTTAAAGACAGATCACTATGGCTACACCTTC.

The rearrangement uses TRBV12-3 or TRBV12-4 and TRBJ1-6, with TRBD1 identical over 8 bases. This CDR3 is 11 amino acids long. Trimming removed 6 bases from V and 14 bases from J; junction bases left unmatched: 3. This CDR3 reads CASRQQGALHF. CDR3 DNA: TGTGCCAGCAGGCAACAGGGGGCCCTCCACTTT.

The V call is TRBV30, the J call TRBJ2-2, with 9 bases identical to TRBD2. From germline, CDR1 is GTSNPN and CDR2 SVGIG (reference sequence). This CDR3 comprises 17 residues. Trimming removed 0 bases from V and 4 bases from J; junction bases left unmatched: 9. The CDR3, as DNA: TGTGCCTGGAGTGTACGAGTGACTAGCGGTTTCACCGGGGAGCTGTTTTTT. Amino acid sequence: CAWSVRVTSGFTGELFF.

The chain employs TRBV3-1 (or the pseudogene TRBV3-2) and TRBJ2-2; D might be TRBD1 (7 bases). Germline assignment: CDR1 LGHDT and CDR2 YNNKEL (reference sequence). Deletions cut 1 base from V and 6 bases from J, with 12 bases between. The CDR3 runs to 15 residues. The DNA for the CDR3 is TGTGCCAGCAGCCAAGGGAGGGGGCAGCCCGGGGAGCTGTTTTTT. Residues: CASSQGRGQPGELFF.

The gene calls are TRBV25-1 and TRBJ2-6, with a possible D match to TRBD1 (6 bases). This CDR3 is built from 18 residues. Germline V gene lookup returns CDR1 MGHDK and CDR2 SYGVNS. Trimming stripped 4 bases from V and 0 bases from J, with 16 bases between. The CDR3 loop is CASSVPQGFVSGANVLTF. DNA of the CDR3: TGTGCCAGCAGTGTCCCCCAGGGGTTCGTCTCTGGGGCCAACGTCCTGACTTTC.

This chain links TRBV30 with TRBJ1-1; D remains ambiguous. Germline values: CDR1 GTSNPN, CDR2 SVGIG (reference sequence). CDR3 length: 13 amino acids. V was trimmed by 4 bases and J by 3 bases, leaving 12 bases between them. CDR3 protein: CAWNWREDTEAFF. Here the CDR3 DNA reads TGTGCCTGGAATTGGAGGGAGGACACTGAAGCTTTCTTT.

The CDR3 coding sequence is TGTGCCAGCAGCGTAGAGGCCTCAATCAGGGAGACCCAGTACTTC. Its protein is CASSVEASIRETQYF. V usage is TRBV9 and J usage is TRBJ2-5, with no clear D. The V gene lost 0 bases and the J gene lost 5 bases, with 14 bases spanning the gap. Germline CDR1 is SGDLS and CDR2 is YYNGEE. The CDR3 has 15 amino acids.

This clone came up a few times. This rearrangement joins TRBV6-2 or TRBV6-3 to TRBJ2-7; maybe TRBD2 (5 bases). Per the germline V gene, CDR1 is MNHEY and CDR2 is SVGEGT. The germline V and J ends were trimmed by 5 bases and 4 bases, with 15 bases remaining between them. The CDR3 extends over 14 amino acids. CDR3 region: CASSHRRAVYEQYV. DNA of the CDR3: TGTGCCAGCAGTCACCGGAGAGCGGTGTACGAGCAGTACGTC.